The 8 T cell receptor beta chains listed next were all sequenced from one sample in a study of CD8+CD57+ T cells in acquired aplastic anemia. For sequencing, patients were chosen who had shown expansion of CD8+CD57+ cells by flow cytometry. TCR beta VDJ combinations and CDR3 sequences were profiled from genomic DNA. TCRdb re-called the reads with MiXCR, one entry per CDR3 protein. This table holds roughly 180,000 distinct CDR3 sequences, about 60% found once. Sequencing was performed on sorted CD4+, CD8+, or CD8+CD57+ T cells (not recorded which) from PBMCs. These receptors were obtained from a human donor with aplastic anemia.

The chain is built from TRBV7-2 and TRBJ2-7, with D possibly TRBD1 on 6 matching bases. CDR1 and CDR2 (germline): SGHTA, FQGNSA. Trimming took off 6 bases at V and 5 bases at J, with 17 bases between the two ends. The CDR3 is 14 residues long. DNA for the CDR3: TGTGCCAGCAGAGCTACTGGGGGCGGGCACGAGCAGTACTTC. Its protein product is CASRATGGGHEQYF.

Remarks on this clonotype: Germline is not matched at one junction end, which may reflect a read error. This sequence joins TRBV2 and TRBJ2-7, with D possibly being TRBD1 (6 bases). Germline CDR1 and CDR2: SNHLY and FYNNEI. The CDR3 runs 11 residues. CDR3 nucleotides: TGTGCCAGCAGGGTAAACACAGGGTTTTGCTTC. Translated, it gives CASRVNTGFCF.

The chain recombines TRBV20-1 with TRBJ2-5; 8 bases are shared with TRBD2. Trimming cost V 0 bases and J 5 bases; bases outside gene matches: 2. CDR3 length: 13 residues. CDR1 DFQATT and CDR2 SNEGSKA come from the germline V gene (reference sequence). CDR3: CSAREQRGETQYF. CDR3 in DNA: TGCAGTGCTAGAGAGCAGCGGGGGGAGACCCAGTACTTC.

The table lists this clonotype with a count of one. The V and J genes are TRBV7-9 and TRBJ2-7; TRBD1 aligns across 7 bases. The CDR3 contains 14 residues. V was pared by 6 bases and J by 6 bases, with 11 bases of the junction left unmatched. Germline assignment: CDR1 SEHNR and CDR2 FQNEAQ (reference sequence). The CDR3 region has the DNA TGTGCCAGCAGACTTACAGGGGACGATGGCGAGCAGTACTTC. It yields the protein CASRLTGDDGEQYF. Complete variable domain (other parts from reference TRBV7-9 and TRBJ2-7): DTGVSQNPRHKITKRGQNVTFRCDPISEHNRLYWYRQTLGQGPEFLTYFQNEAQLEKSRLLSDRFSAERPKGSFSTLEIQRTEQGDSAMYLCASRLTGDDGEQYFGPGTRLTVT.

This rearrangement joins TRBV6-5 to TRBJ2-7; D perhaps matches TRBD1 (6 bases). Trimming took off 5 bases at V and 0 bases at J, with 11 bases between the two ends. The CDR3 runs 14 residues. The germline gives CDR1 MNHEY, CDR2 SVGAGI. The CDR3 nucleotides read TGTGCCAGCAGTGAAGCGGACAGCTCCTACGAGCAGTACTTC. Amino acids: CASSEADSSYEQYF.

The chain couples TRBV27 to TRBJ1-2, with D unclear. Germline CDR1 reads MNHEY; CDR2 reads SMNVEV (reference sequence). Between the trimmed V and J ends, which lost 0 bases and 8 bases, there was a span of 13 bases. The CDR3 loop spans 14 amino acids. In DNA, the CDR3 is TGTGCCAGCAGTTTATCGCCGAAGGGCTTGGGCTACACCTTC. It specifies CASSLSPKGLGYTF.

The rearrangement links TRBV29-1 to TRBJ2-3; tentatively, D is TRBD1 (6 bases). The germline CDR1 and CDR2 sequences are SQVTM and ANQGSEA. V shed 1 base and J shed 4 bases, with 18 bases lying between them. The CDR3 covers 16 residues. The CDR3 bases are TGCAGCGTTGAAGTAGGGGCAGGGGTCCCACCAGATACGCAGTATTTT. Translation: CSVEVGAGVPPDTQYF.

The chain uses TRBV20-1 and TRBJ1-2; D is undetermined. The CDR3 contains 13 residues. Trimming took 3 bases from V and 3 from J, leaving 11 bases between them. Germline CDR1 DFQATT, CDR2 SNEGSKA (reference sequence). In DNA form, the CDR3 reads TGCAGTGCTAGGAGCCATATGGACTATGGCTACACCTTC. Its translation: CSARSHMDYGYTF.